A selection of T cell receptor beta chains follows, all from one sample in a study of blood T cell repertoires in COVID-19. The protocol was immunoSEQ multiplex PCR, while the TCRdb copy is restricted to in-frame clones and leaves out a portion. Of over 55,000 clones listed, nearly 85% were seen once; the top ten hold over 40%. The specimen was peripheral blood. These receptors originate from a human donor in a cohort sampled during active COVID-19. The CDR3 runs from the conserved cysteine through the conserved F or W. D genes are given only for firm matches. Clone size appears in some rows only: once, few, many, or a class for an expanded clone.

j_gene | d_gene | v_gene | abundance | CDR3nt | CDR3aa
TRBJ2-5 | - | TRBV5-4 | once | TGTGCCAGCAGCTTGGAGGCAGGTCCGGGACAAGAGACCCAGTACTTC | CASSLEAGPGQETQYF
TRBJ1-4 | - | TRBV30 | - | TGTGCCTGGGCCGGGTCGAATAATGAAAAACTGTTTTTT | CAWAGSNNEKLFF
TRBJ2-7 | - | TRBV7-9 | - | TGTGCCAGCAGTTCAAGCGGGCCCTACGAGCAGTACTTC | CASSSSGPYEQYF
TRBJ1-1 | - | TRBV27 | - | TGTGCCAGCACCCTAGGGGGAGTTCACGTTGAAGCTTTCTTT | CASTLGGVHVEAFF
TRBJ2-3 | - | TRBV5-4 | - | TGTGCCAGCAGCTTGGCGGGGACAGATACGCAGTATTTT | CASSLAGTDTQYF
TRBJ1-1 | - | TRBV2 | - | TGTGCCAGCACGACAGGAGCCGTCACTGAAGCTTTCTTT | CASTTGAVTEAFF
TRBJ2-7 | TRBD2 | TRBV13 | - | TGTGCCAGCAGCTTAGGGGCCCGGGAGGGTCGAACCTACGAGCAGTACTTC | CASSLGAREGRTYEQYF
TRBJ2-1 | TRBD2 | TRBV7-3 | - | TGTGCCAGCAGTCCGGGGGGGCCTGAGCAGTTCTTC | CASSPGGPEQFF
TRBJ1-1 | - | TRBV7-6 | - | TGTGCCAGCAGCTCCGACAGAAACACTGAAGCTTTCTTT | CASSSDRNTEAFF
TRBJ1-1 | TRBD1 | TRBV7-8 | - | TGTGCCAGCAGCTTAGCGACAGGGGGGATGAACACTGAAGCTTTCTTT | CASSLATGGMNTEAFF
TRBJ1-1 | - | TRBV5-1 | - | TGCGCCAGCAGCTTCGATGGGGCTGACTTGCGCACTGAAGCTTTCTTT | CASSFDGADLRTEAFF
TRBJ2-5 | TRBD2 | TRBV19 | - | TGTGCCAGTAGTATGAATCGCGGGGGGGCATGGGAGACCCAGTACTTC | CASSMNRGGAWETQYF
TRBJ1-1 | TRBD1 | TRBV5-6 | - | TGTGCCAGCAGTTTCGGGACAGGGAACACTGAAGCTTTCTTT | CASSFGTGNTEAFF
TRBJ1-1 | TRBD1 | TRBV10-3 | - | TGTGCCACGGGAAAGGGGGCTTCTGAAGCTTTCTTT | CATGKGASEAFF
TRBJ1-6 | - | TRBV18 | - | TGTGCCAGCTCACCGACAGATACTCCCCTCCACTTT | CASSPTDTPLHF
TRBJ2-7 | TRBD1 | TRBV7-3 | - | TGTGCCAGCAGCCGGACAGGATCCTACGAGCAGTACTTC | CASSRTGSYEQYF
TRBJ2-1 | TRBD1 | TRBV5-1 | - | TGCGCCAGCGGCGGACAGGGCATGAACAATGAGCAGTTCTTC | CASGGQGMNNEQFF
TRBJ1-5 | TRBD1 | TRBV28 | - | TGTGCCAGCAGTTTCCCAGGGGGACGTAGCAATCAGCCCCAGCATTTT | CASSFPGGRSNQPQHF
TRBJ1-6 | - | TRBV4-3 | - | TGCGCCAGCAGCCAAGGTGGGGGGGATCTTTCACCCCTCCACTTT | CASSQGGGDLSPLHF
TRBJ1-6 | - | TRBV7-2 | - | TGTGCCAGCAGCTTAGTGGGGGAACTAGGACAGCGCCTCGGTTCACCCCTCCACTTT | CASSLVGELGQRLGSPLHF
TRBJ2-1 | - | TRBV6-6 | - | TGTGCCAGCAGTTACTTCTACGATGAGCAGTTCTTC | CASSYFYDEQFF
TRBJ1-1 | - | TRBV18 | - | TGTGCCAGTTCGATGGACAACCTGAACACTGAAGCTTTCTTT | CASSMDNLNTEAFF
TRBJ2-1 | TRBD1 | TRBV2 | - | TGTGCCAGTGGTACAGGGGTTTCCAATGAGCAGTTCTTC | CASGTGVSNEQFF
TRBJ1-1 | TRBD1 | TRBV18 | - | TGTGCCAGCTCAGAGATAGGACAGGGGACTGAAGCTTTCTTT | CASSEIGQGTEAFF
TRBJ2-5 | - | TRBV28 | - | TGTGCCAGCAGTCGGTCTCAGACCCAGTACTTC | CASSRSQTQYF
TRBJ1-2 | TRBD1 | TRBV6-5 | - | TGTGCCAGCGGCCAGGACAGGGCCGTTGGCTATGGCTACACCTTC | CASGQDRAVGYGYTF
TRBJ1-2 | - | TRBV2 | - | TGTGCCAGCAGTGTTGGGGGCGCGAATGGCTACACCTTC | CASSVGGANGYTF
TRBJ1-5 | - | TRBV19 | - | TGTGCCAGCTCACCCCTTGCGTATCAGGGAAGTTCTCAGCCCCAGCATTTT | CASSPLAYQGSSQPQHF
TRBJ1-5 | - | TRBV7-9 | - | TGTGCCAGCAGCTCACAGGGCAGCAACAATCAGCCCCAGCATTTT | CASSSQGSNNQPQHF
TRBJ2-7 | - | TRBV23-1 | - | TGCGCCAGGGGAGATGCTATAAGCTCCTACGAGCAGTACTTC | CARGDAISSYEQYF
TRBJ2-2 | TRBD2 | TRBV3-1/TRBV3-2 | - | TGTGCCAGCAGCCAAGTCGTAGCGGGGGTACCCGGGGAGCTGTTTTTT | CASSQVVAGVPGELFF
TRBJ2-5 | - | TRBV4-2 | - | TGTGCCAGCAGCCAAGGGCGGTTGGTTGAAGAGACCCAGTACTTC | CASSQGRLVEETQYF
TRBJ2-5 | - | TRBV3-1/TRBV3-2 | - | TGTGCCAGCAGCCCTGGTGGTGGACTCCAAGAGACCCAGTACTTC | CASSPGGGLQETQYF
TRBJ1-1 | TRBD1 | TRBV5-1 | few | TGCGCCAGCAGCGTCAACAGGGGGAGGGTGAACACTGAAGCTTTCTTT | CASSVNRGRVNTEAFF
TRBJ2-5 | TRBD1 | TRBV12-5 | - | TGTGCTAGTGGTTTGACCCTGACAGGGAGCCAAGAGACCCAGTACTTC | CASGLTLTGSQETQYF
TRBJ1-1 | - | TRBV29-1 | few | TGCAGCGCACTGAAGACAGGCCCCCGAGGGGAAGCTTTCTTT | CSALKTGPRGEAFF
TRBJ1-3 | - | TRBV3-1/TRBV3-2 | - | TGTGCCAGCAGCCAGGGGCGTCTCGGGGGAAACACCATATATTTT | CASSQGRLGGNTIYF
TRBJ2-1 | - | TRBV5-8 | - | TGTGCCAGCAGCTTTTTAGCAGGGCGCAATGAGCAGTTCTTC | CASSFLAGRNEQFF
TRBJ2-5 | - | TRBV24-1 | - | TGTGCCACCAGTCCCTGGGGGGGCGGCGAGACCCAGTACTTC | CATSPWGGGETQYF
TRBJ1-1 | - | TRBV7-9 | - | TGTGCCAGCAGCTTACCCAGTATCACTGAAGCTTTCTTT | CASSLPSITEAFF
TRBJ1-1 | TRBD1 | TRBV11-2 | - | TGTGCCAGCAGCTTAGATGGCAGGGGGGTGAACACTGAAGCTTTCTTT | CASSLDGRGVNTEAFF
TRBJ2-7 | - | TRBV10-1 | - | TGCGCCAGCAGTGAATACAGGGTTCCCTACGAGCAGTACTTC | CASSEYRVPYEQYF
TRBJ1-5 | - | TRBV28 | - | TGTGCCAGCAGTTCCCCCCCAGTCAATCAGCCCCAGCATTTT | CASSSPPVNQPQHF
TRBJ2-7 | TRBD2 | TRBV3-1/TRBV3-2 | - | TGTGCCAGCAGCCAATCAGGGGCCGGGACTAGCGGCTACGAGCAGTACTTC | CASSQSGAGTSGYEQYF
TRBJ2-2 | - | TRBV5-6 | - | TGTGCCAGCAGCTTGACGCGTACCGGGGAGCTGTTTTTT | CASSLTRTGELFF
TRBJ2-5 | - | TRBV5-4 | - | TGTGCCAGCAGCTCAGCCGGGACACAGAGGCGGGAGACCCAGTACTTC | CASSSAGTQRRETQYF
TRBJ1-3 | - | TRBV5-4 | - | TGTGCCAGCAGCTTCGGCTCTGGAAACACCATATATTTT | CASSFGSGNTIYF
TRBJ2-7 | - | TRBV29-1 | - | TGCAGCGGGGACAGCTCAGGGGGGGAGCAGTACTTC | CSGDSSGGEQYF
TRBJ2-3 | TRBD1 | TRBV13 | - | TGTGCCAGCAGCGACCGGGACAGGGTATACACAGATACGCAGTATTTT | CASSDRDRVYTDTQYF
TRBJ2-3 | - | TRBV7-6 | - | TGTGCCAGCAGCGGAAAGACATCTTCAGCGCAGTATTTT | CASSGKTSSAQYF
TRBJ2-1 | TRBD2 | TRBV7-2 | - | TGTGCCAGCAGCTTAGCGTACCTTTCGGGGGGGGTTGACAATGAGCAGTTCTTC | CASSLAYLSGGVDNEQFF
TRBJ1-1 | - | TRBV7-9 | - | TGTGCCAGCAGCTTACGTCGGGGGGCTCACACTGAAGCTTTCTTT | CASSLRRGAHTEAFF
TRBJ1-1 | - | TRBV6-5 | - | TGTGCCAGCAGTTATCACAGGAAGAACACTGAAGCTTTCTTT | CASSYHRKNTEAFF
TRBJ1-5 | TRBD1 | TRBV19 | - | TGTGCCAGTAAATGGACAGGGCTAAACAATCAGCCCCAGCATTTT | CASKWTGLNNQPQHF
TRBJ1-6 | TRBD1 | TRBV6-5 | - | TGTGCCAGCAGCCTCTACCGGGACAGAAATTCACCCCTCCACTTT | CASSLYRDRNSPLHF
TRBJ2-5 | - | TRBV6-5 | - | TGTGCCAGCAGCCGAACTAGAAAGGAGACCCAGTACTTC | CASSRTRKETQYF
TRBJ2-6 | - | TRBV5-6 | - | TGTGCCAGCAGCCCCACTAGGAGGGGTGGTCCTGGGGCCAACGTCCTGACTTTC | CASSPTRRGGPGANVLTF
TRBJ2-5 | TRBD2 | TRBV9 | - | TGTGCCAGCAGCATGACTAGCGGGGGGTATGAGACCCAGTACTTC | CASSMTSGGYETQYF